The clone carrying this TCR beta chain was detected ten times or more. The antigen remains undetermined. Attachment of unique molecular identifiers to individual cDNA molecules was performed. TCRdb re-called the 5' RACE reads with MiXCR, one entry per CDR3 protein. In the table there are fewer than 50,000 distinct CDR3 sequences, 5.5% to 6.5% of which are singletons. The germline V gene has CDR1 SEHNR and CDR2 FQNEAQ (reference sequence). V dropped 2 bases and J dropped 1 base, with 20 bases sitting between them. The CDR3 contains 19 residues. The sample belongs to a study of early T cells in non-severe SARS-CoV-2 infection. Study summary: Sequencing input comprised bulk RNA from unsorted whole blood; chain pairing was not available. General study points: VDJdb-based matching was biased toward anti-spike CD8 responses and missed private and CD4 specificities.

The chain has TRBV7-9 and TRBJ2-2; tentative D call: TRBD2 (5 bases). The clonotype originates from an adult who was a healthcare worker with PCR-confirmed SARS-CoV-2 infection or an uninfected control (not recorded which). Sequencing input: whole blood. CDR3 amino acids: CASSLTRPLERRNTGELFF. CDR3 nucleotides: TGTGCCAGCAGCTTAACTAGGCCCCTCGAACGGCGGAACACCGGGGAGCTGTTTTTT.